This T cell receptor beta chain was retrieved from a study of blood T cell repertoires in COVID-19. On the study more broadly: Whether acute or convalescent, the COVID-19 samples came from the United States, Italy and Spain. PBMCs, B-cell-depleted T cells, or T cells were the source of the cDNA or gDNA that made up the material.

As originally analysed: Estimation of nucleated cell counts was performed using reference gene primer amplification. Measured with immunoSEQ multiplex PCR; TCRdb has only the in-frame clones, and not every one. V, J and clone size derive from that table, while D and trimming were established from the DNA sequence. This table holds more than 95,000 clones, about 86% found once. This clone was seen only a few times. Germline V gives CDR1 MNHEY, CDR2 SVGAGI. With 5 bases removed from V and 8 bases from J, the gap between germline ends came to 15 bases. CDR3 length: 14 amino acids. The sequenced material came from peripheral blood. The rearrangement joins TRBV6-5 to TRBJ1-4; D not resolved. The TCR comes from a man older than 75 with active or convalescent COVID-19. The CDR3 sequence is CASSRDFLGEKLFF. The CDR3, as DNA: TGTGCCAGCAGTCGGGATTTCTTGGGAGAAAAACTGTTTTTT.